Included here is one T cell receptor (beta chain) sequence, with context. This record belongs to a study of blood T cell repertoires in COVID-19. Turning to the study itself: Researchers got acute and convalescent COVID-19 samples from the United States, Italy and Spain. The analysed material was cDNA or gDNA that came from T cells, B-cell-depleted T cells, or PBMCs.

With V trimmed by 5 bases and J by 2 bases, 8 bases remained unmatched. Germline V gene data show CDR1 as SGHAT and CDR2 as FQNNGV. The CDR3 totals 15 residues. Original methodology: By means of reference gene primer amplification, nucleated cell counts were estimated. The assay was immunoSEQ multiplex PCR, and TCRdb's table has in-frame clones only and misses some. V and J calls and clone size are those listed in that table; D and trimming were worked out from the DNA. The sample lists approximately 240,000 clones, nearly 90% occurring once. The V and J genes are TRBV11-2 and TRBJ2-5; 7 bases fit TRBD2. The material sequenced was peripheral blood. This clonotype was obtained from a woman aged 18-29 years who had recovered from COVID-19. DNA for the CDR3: TGTGCCAGCAGCGACCCATCGGGGGGACAAGAGACCCAGTACTTC. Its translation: CASSDPSGGQETQYF.